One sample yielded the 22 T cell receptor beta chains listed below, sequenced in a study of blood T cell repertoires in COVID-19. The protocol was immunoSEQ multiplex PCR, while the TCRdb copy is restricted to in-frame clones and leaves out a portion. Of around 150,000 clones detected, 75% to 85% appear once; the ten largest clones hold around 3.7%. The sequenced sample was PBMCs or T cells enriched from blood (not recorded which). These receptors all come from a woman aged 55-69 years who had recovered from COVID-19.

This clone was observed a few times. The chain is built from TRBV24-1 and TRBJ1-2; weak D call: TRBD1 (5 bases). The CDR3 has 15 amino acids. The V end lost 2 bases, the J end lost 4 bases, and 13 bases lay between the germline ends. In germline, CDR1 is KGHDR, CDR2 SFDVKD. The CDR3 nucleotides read TGTGCCACCAGTGATTCGGCCAGGGAACGCTATGGCTACACCTTC. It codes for CATSDSARERYGYTF.

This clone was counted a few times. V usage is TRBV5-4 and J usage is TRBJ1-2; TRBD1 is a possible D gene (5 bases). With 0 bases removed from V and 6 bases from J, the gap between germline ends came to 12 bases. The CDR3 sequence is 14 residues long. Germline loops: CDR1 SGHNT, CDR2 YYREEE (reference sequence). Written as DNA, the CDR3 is TGTGCCAGCAGCTTGGTGTCCCAGGGTAATGGCTACACCTTC. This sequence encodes CASSLVSQGNGYTF.

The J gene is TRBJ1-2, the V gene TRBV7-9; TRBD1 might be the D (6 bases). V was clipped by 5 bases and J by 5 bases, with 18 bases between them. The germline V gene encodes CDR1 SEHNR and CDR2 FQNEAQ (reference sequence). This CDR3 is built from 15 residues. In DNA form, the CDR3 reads TGTGCCAGCAGCGGTCGACAGGACCGGGGATATGGCTACACCTTC. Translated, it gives CASSGRQDRGYGYTF.

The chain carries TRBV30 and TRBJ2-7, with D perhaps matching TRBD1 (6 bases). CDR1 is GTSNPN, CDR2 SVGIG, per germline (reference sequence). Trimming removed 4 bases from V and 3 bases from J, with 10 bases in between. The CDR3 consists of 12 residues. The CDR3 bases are TGTGCCTGGAAGTCAGGGGTCTACGAGCAGTACTTC. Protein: CAWKSGVYEQYF. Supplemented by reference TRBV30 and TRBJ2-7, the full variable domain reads SQTIHQWPATLVQPVGSPLSLECTVEGTSNPNLYWYRQAAGRGLQLLFYSVGIGQISSEVPQNLSASRPQDRQFILSSKKLLLSDSGFYLCAWKSGVYEQYFGPGTRLTVT.

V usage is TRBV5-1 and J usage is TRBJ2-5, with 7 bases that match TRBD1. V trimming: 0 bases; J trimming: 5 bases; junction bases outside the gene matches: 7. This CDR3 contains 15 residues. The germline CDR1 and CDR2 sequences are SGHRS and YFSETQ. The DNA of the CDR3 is TGCGCCAGCAGCTTGGGTCAGGGGGAAGGGGAGACCCAGTACTTC. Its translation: CASSLGQGEGETQYF.

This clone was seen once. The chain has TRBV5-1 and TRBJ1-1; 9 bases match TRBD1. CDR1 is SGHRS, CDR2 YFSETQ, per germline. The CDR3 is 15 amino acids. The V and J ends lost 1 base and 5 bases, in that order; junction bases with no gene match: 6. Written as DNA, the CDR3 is TGCGCCAGCAGCTTGACGGGACAGGGAGGAACTGAAGCTTTCTTT. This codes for CASSLTGQGGTEAFF.

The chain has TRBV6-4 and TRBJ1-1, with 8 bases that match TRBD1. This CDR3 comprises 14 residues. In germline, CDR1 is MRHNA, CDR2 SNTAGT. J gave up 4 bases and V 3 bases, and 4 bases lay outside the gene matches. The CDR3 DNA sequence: TGTGCCAGCAGTGAGCAAACAGGGGGCACTGAAGCTTTCTTT. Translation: CASSEQTGGTEAFF.

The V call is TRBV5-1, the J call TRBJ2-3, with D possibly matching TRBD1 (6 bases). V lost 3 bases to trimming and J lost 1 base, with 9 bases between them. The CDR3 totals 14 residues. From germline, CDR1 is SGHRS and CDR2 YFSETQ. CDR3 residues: CASSSRQGTDTQYF. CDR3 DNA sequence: TGCGCCAGCAGCTCGCGACAGGGCACAGATACGCAGTATTTT.

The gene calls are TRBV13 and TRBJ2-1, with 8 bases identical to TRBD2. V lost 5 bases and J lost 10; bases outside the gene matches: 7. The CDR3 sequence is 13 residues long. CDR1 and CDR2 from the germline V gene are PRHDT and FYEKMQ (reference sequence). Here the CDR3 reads CASSQGLVDEQFF. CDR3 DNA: TGTGCCAGCAGCCAGGGACTAGTCGACGAGCAGTTCTTC.

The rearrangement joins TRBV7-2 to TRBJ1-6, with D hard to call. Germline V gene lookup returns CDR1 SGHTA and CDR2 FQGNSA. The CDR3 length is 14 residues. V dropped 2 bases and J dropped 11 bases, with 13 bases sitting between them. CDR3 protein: CASSLYTGIPPLHF. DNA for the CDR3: TGTGCCAGCAGCTTATATACGGGAATCCCACCCCTCCACTTT.

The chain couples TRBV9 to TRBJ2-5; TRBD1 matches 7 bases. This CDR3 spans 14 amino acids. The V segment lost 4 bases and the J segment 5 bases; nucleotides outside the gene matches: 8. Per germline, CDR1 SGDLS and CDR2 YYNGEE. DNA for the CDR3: TGTGCCAGCAGCCCACGACAGGGCAGGGAGACCCAGTACTTC. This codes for CASSPRQGRETQYF. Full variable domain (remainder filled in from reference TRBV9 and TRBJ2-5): DSGVTQTPKHLITATGQRVTLRCSPRSGDLSVYWYQQSLDQGLQFLIQYYNGEERAKGNILERFSAQQFPDLHSELNLSSLELGDSALYFCASSPRQGRETQYFGPGTRLLVL.

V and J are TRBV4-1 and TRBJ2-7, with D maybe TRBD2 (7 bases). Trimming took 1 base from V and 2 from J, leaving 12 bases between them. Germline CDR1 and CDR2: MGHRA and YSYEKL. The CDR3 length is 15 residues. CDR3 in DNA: TGCGCCAGCAGCCAAGTAAGGGGGGGGGCCTACGAGCAGTACTTC. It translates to CASSQVRGGAYEQYF.

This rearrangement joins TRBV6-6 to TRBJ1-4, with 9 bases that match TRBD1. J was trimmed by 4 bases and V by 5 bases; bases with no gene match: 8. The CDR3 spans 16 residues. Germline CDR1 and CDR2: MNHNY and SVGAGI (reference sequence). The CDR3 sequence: CASSHDRGGGNEKLFF. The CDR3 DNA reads TGTGCCAGCAGTCATGACAGGGGGGGAGGTAATGAAAAACTGTTTTTT.

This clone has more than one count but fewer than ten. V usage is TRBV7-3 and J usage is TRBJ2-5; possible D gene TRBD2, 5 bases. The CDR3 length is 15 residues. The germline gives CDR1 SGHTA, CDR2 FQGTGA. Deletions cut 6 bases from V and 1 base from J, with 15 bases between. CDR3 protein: CASSMFGGLQETQYF. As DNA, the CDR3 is TGTGCCAGCAGTATGTTCGGCGGACTCCAAGAGACCCAGTACTTC. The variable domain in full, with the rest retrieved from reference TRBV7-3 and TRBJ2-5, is GAGVSQTPSNKVTEKGKYVELRCDPISGHTALYWYRQSLGQGPEFLIYFQGTGAADDSGLPNDRFFAVRPEGSVSTLKIQRTERGDSAVYLCASSMFGGLQETQYFGPGTRLLVL.

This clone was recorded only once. The CDR3 is CSVAKAGGLGETQYF. CDR3 DNA: TGCAGCGTTGCCAAAGCGGGGGGGCTAGGGGAGACCCAGTACTTC. The chain links TRBV29-1 to TRBJ2-5; 10 bases are shared with TRBD2. Germline values: CDR1 SQVTM, CDR2 ANQGSEA. CDR3 size: 15 residues. V lost 4 bases to trimming and J lost 5 bases; unmatched junction nucleotides: 10.

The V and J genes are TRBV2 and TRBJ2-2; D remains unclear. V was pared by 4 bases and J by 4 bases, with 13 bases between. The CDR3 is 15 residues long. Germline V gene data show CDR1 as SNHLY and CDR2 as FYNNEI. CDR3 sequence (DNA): TGTGCCAGCAGTGTTCGGCTACAGCTCACCGGGGAGCTGTTTTTT. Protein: CASSVRLQLTGELFF.

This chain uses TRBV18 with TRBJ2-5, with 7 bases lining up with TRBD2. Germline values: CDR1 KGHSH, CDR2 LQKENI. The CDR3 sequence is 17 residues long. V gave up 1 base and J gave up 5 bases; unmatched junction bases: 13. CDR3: CASSPLWGRGRGETQYF. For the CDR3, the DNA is TGTGCCAGCTCACCACTTTGGGGGAGGGGAAGGGGTGAGACCCAGTACTTC.

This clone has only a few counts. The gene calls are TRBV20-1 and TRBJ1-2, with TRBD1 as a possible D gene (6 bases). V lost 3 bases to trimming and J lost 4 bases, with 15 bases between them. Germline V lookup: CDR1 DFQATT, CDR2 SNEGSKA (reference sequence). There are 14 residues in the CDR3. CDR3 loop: CSASWTADLYGYTF. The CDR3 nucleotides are TGCAGTGCTAGTTGGACAGCGGACCTCTATGGCTACACCTTC.

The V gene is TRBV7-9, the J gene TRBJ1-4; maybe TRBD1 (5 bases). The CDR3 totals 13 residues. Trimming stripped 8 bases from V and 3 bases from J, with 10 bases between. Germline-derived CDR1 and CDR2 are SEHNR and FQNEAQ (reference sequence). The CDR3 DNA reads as TGTGCCAGCCAGGGAAATTCTAATGAAAAACTGTTTTTT. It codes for CASQGNSNEKLFF.

The CDR3, as DNA: TGTGCCAGCAGCTACGTTTACGGGACCTACAATGAGCAGTTCTTC. This translates into CASSYVYGTYNEQFF. The chain joins TRBV11-2 to TRBJ2-1, with D possibly being TRBD2 (5 bases). V shed 4 bases and J shed 2 bases, with 12 bases lying between them. Looked up from germline, CDR1 is SGHAT and CDR2 is FQNNGV. The CDR3 consists of 15 residues.

The CDR3 here is CSAVTREWAFF. For the CDR3, the DNA is TGCAGTGCTGTGACACGAGAATGGGCTTTCTTT. This chain joins TRBV20-1 and TRBJ1-1, with D hard to call. V lost 5 bases and J 11 bases, leaving 15 bases between the germline ends. Per the germline V gene, CDR1 is DFQATT and CDR2 is SNEGSKA (reference sequence). This CDR3 spans 11 amino acids.

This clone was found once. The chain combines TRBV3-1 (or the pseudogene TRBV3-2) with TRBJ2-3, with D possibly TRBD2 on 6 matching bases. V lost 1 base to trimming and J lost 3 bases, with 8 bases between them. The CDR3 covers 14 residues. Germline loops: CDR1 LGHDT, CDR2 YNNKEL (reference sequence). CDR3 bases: TGTGCCAGCAGCCAAGTGGGGGGAACAGATACGCAGTATTTT. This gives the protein CASSQVGGTDTQYF.